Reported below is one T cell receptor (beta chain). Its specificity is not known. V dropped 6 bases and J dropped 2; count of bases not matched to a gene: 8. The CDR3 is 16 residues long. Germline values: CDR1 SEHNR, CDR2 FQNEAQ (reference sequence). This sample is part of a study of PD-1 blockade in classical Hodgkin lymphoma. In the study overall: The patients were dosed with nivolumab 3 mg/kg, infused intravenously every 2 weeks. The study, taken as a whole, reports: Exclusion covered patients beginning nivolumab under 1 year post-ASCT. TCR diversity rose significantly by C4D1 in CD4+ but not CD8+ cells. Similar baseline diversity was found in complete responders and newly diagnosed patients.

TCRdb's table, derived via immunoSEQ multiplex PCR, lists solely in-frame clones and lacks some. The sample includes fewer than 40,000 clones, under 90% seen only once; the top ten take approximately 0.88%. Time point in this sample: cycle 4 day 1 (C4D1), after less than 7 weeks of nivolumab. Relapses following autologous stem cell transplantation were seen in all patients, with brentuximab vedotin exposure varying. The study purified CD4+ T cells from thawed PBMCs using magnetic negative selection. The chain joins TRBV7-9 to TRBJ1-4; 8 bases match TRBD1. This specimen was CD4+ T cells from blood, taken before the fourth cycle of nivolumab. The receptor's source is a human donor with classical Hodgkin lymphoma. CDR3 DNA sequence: TGTGCCAGCAGGACAAAAGCAGGGGGCACTAATGAAAAACTGTTTTTT. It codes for CASRTKAGGTNEKLFF.